The 5 T cell receptor beta chains in this list originate from one sample, sequenced in a study of beta chain features in type 1 diabetes. General study results and limits: Moderate yet significant TCRB CDR3 shortening was seen in Type 1 diabetes patients in all four CD4+ subsets.

For these receptors, no antigen is known. cDNA synthesis used the whole RNA isolate, giving expressed TCRB sequences. Libraries were prepared by immunoSEQ multiplex PCR; TCRdb keeps only in-frame clonotypes and omits some of them. The table lists about 650,000 clones, approximately 13% of them singletons. Source material: naive CD4+ T cells from blood. The receptors derive from a man younger than 40 with type 1 diabetes.

This clone was detected only a few times. This chain connects TRBV2 to TRBJ1-6; TRBD1 might be the D (5 bases). V lost 3 bases to trimming and J lost 8 bases, with 5 bases between them. This CDR3 spans 12 amino acids. CDR1 is SNHLY, CDR2 FYNNEI, per germline. CDR3 sequence (DNA): TGTGCCAGCAGTGACAGGGATTCACCCCTCCACTTT. It yields the protein CASSDRDSPLHF.

This clone has just a few counts. The chain employs TRBV10-3 and TRBJ2-2; 9 nucleotides line up with TRBD2. V was clipped by 0 bases and J by 2 bases; unmatched bases: 1. Germline CDR1 reads ENHRY; CDR2 reads SYGVKD. This CDR3 has 16 residues. CDR3 loop: CAISESGLANTGELFF. Here the CDR3 DNA reads TGTGCCATCAGTGAGTCGGGACTAGCCAACACCGGGGAGCTGTTTTTT.

This clone was seen a few times. This chain uses TRBV14 with TRBJ1-2; D possibly corresponds to TRBD1 (5 bases). This CDR3 spans 12 amino acids. The V end lost 8 bases, the J end lost 0 bases, and 7 bases lay between the germline ends. Germline V lookup: CDR1 SGHDN, CDR2 FVKESK. The CDR3 loop is CASGRANYGYTF. CDR3 bases: TGTGCCAGCGGCAGGGCTAACTATGGCTACACCTTC.

The CDR3 nucleotides read TGTGCCAGCAGTCGTCAGACCTATGGCTACACCTTC. Protein product: CASSRQTYGYTF. The gene calls are TRBV9 and TRBJ1-2; no reliable D call. Looked up from germline, CDR1 is SGDLS and CDR2 is YYNGEE. The CDR3 runs 12 residues. V lost 5 bases, J lost 4 bases, and 9 bases lay in between.

Only a few counts were recorded for this clone. The V gene is TRBV19, the J gene TRBJ1-1; D gene ambiguous. The germline CDR1 and CDR2 sequences are LNHDA and SQIVND (reference sequence). The CDR3 spans 13 residues. With 6 bases removed from V and 4 bases from J, the gap between germline ends came to 12 bases. The CDR3 DNA follows: TGTGCCAGTAGCGAAACCCGGGGCACTGAAGCTTTCTTT. Its translation is CASSETRGTEAFF.